This T cell receptor (beta chain) comes out of a study of cytomegalovirus exposure and HLA in healthy donors. Study-level results: In vitro data verified a few CMV-associated chains as specific for CMV antigens. Later work associated roughly 17,000 TCR beta sequences with HLA alleles at 0.05 false discovery rate.

Points on this clone: Antigen: not known.

PCR used 60 Vbeta primers and 13 Jbeta primers. Profiled with immunoSEQ multiplex PCR; TCRdb holds only in-frame clones, not every one. The sample has about 120,000 clones, about 80% seen once; the top ten hold over 25%. Trimming removed 3 bases at V and 3 bases at J, with 21 bases between. This CDR3 is built from 17 residues. Looked up from germline, CDR1 is LNHDA and CDR2 is SQIVND (reference sequence). The V and J genes are TRBV19 and TRBJ2-7, with D tentatively TRBD1 (5 bases). Sequencing input: PBMCs. This TCR came from a man aged 55 to 69 in good health and CMV-seropositive. DNA for the CDR3: TGTGCCAGTAGTATCCAGGGTGGGTCAGATCCTATCTACGAGCAGTACTTC. Its translation: CASSIQGGSDPIYEQYF.